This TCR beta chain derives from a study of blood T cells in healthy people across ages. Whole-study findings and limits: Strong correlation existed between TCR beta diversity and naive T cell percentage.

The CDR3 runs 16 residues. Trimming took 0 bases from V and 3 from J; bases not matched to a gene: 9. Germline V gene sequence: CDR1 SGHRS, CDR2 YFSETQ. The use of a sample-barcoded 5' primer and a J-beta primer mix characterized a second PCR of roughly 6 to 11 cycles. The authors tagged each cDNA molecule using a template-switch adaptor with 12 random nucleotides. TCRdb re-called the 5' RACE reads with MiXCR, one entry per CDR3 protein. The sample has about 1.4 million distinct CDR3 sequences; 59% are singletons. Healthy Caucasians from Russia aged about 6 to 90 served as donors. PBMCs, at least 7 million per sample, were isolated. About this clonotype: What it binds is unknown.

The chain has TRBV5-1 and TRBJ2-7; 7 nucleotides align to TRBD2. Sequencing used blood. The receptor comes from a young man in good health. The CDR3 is CASSLAVGGINYEQYF. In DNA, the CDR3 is TGCGCCAGCAGCTTGGCCGTCGGGGGGATTAACTACGAGCAGTACTTC. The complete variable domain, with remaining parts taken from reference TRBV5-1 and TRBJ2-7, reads KAGVTQTPRYLIKTRGQQVTLSCSPISGHRSVSWYQQTPGQGLQFLFEYFSETQRNKGNFPGRFSGRQFSNSRSEMNVSTLELGDSALYLCASSLAVGGINYEQYFGPGTRLTVT.